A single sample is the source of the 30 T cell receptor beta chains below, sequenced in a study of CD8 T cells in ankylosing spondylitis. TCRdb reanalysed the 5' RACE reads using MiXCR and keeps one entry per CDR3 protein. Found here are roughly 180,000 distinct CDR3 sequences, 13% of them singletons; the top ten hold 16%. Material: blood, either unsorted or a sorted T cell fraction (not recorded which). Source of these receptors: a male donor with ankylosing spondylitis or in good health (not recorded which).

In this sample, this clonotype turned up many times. CDR3 in DNA: TGTGCCAGCACCTCGGGCGTTTGGAATGAGCAGTTCTTC. Its translation is CASTSGVWNEQFF. V is TRBV27 and J is TRBJ2-1; no reliable D call. V shed 7 bases and J shed 7 bases, with 14 bases lying between them. The CDR3 has 13 residues. Germline V gene data show CDR1 as MNHEY and CDR2 as SMNVEV (reference sequence).

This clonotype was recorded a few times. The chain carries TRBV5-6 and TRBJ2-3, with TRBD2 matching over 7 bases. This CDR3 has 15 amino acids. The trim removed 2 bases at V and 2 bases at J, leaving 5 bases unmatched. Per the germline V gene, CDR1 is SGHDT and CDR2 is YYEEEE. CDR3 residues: CASSFGRGITDTQYF. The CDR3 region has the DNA TGTGCCAGCAGCTTCGGGCGGGGGATCACAGATACGCAGTATTTT. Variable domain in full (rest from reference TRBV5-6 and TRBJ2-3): DAGVTQSPTHLIKTRGQQVTLRCSPKSGHDTVSWYQQALGQGPQFIFQYYEEEERQRGNFPDRFSGHQFPNYSSELNVNALLLGDSALYLCASSFGRGITDTQYFGPGTRLTVL.

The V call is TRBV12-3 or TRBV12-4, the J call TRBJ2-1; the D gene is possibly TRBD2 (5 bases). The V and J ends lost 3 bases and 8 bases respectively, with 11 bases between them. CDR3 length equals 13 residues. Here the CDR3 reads CASSLFPGDEQFF. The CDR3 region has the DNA TGTGCCAGCAGTTTGTTCCCCGGGGATGAGCAGTTCTTC.

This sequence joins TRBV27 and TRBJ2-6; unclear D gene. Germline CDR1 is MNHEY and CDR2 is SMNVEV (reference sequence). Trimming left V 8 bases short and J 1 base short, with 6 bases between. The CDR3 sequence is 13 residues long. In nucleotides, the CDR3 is TGTGCCAGCGGGCCTTCTGGGGCCAACGTCCTGACTTTC. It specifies CASGPSGANVLTF.

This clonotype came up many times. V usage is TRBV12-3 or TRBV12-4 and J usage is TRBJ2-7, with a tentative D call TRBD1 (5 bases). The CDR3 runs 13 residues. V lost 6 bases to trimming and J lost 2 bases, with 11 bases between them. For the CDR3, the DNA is TGTGCCAGCAGCTCCCCCAGGGCCTACGAGCAGTACTTC. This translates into CASSSPRAYEQYF.

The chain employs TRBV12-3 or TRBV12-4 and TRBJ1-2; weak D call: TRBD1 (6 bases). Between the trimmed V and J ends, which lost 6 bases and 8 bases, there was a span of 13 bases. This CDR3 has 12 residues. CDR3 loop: CASRTGLRGYTF. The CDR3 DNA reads TGTGCCAGCAGGACAGGTTTGAGGGGCTACACCTTC.

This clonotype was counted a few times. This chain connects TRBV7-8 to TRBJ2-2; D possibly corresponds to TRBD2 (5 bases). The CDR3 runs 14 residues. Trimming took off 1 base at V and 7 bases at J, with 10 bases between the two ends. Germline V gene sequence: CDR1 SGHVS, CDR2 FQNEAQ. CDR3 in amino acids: CASSLGGGGGELFF. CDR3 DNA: TGTGCCAGCAGCTTAGGGGGTGGAGGCGGGGAGCTGTTTTTT.

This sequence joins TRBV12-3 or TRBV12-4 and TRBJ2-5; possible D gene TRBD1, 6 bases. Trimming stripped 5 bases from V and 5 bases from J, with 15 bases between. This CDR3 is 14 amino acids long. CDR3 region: CASSRTVVGETQYF. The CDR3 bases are TGTGCCAGCAGTCGGACAGTGGTGGGGGAGACCCAGTACTTC.

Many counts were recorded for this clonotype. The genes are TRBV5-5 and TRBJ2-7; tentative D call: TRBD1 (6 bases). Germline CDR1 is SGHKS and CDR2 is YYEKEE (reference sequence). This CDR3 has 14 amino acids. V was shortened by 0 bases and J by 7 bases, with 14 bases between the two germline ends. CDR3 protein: CASSLEQGVTEQYF. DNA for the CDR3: TGTGCCAGCAGCTTGGAACAGGGTGTGACGGAGCAGTACTTC.

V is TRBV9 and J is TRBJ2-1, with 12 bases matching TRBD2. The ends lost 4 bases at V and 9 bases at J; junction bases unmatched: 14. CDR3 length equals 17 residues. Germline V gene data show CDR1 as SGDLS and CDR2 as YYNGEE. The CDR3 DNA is TGTGCCAGCAGCCCACGCCCCGGACTAGCGGGATTGGGTGAGCAGTTCTTC. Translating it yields CASSPRPGLAGLGEQFF. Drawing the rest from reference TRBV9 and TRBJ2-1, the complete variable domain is DSGVTQTPKHLITATGQRVTLRCSPRSGDLSVYWYQQSLDQGLQFLIQYYNGEERAKGNILERFSAQQFPDLHSELNLSSLELGDSALYFCASSPRPGLAGLGEQFFGPGTRLTVL.

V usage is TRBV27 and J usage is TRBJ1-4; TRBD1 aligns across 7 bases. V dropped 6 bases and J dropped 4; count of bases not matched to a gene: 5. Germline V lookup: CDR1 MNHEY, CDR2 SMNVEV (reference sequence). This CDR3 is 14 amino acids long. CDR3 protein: CASSWTGVNEKLFF. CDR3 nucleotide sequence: TGTGCCAGCAGCTGGACAGGCGTTAATGAAAAACTGTTTTTT.

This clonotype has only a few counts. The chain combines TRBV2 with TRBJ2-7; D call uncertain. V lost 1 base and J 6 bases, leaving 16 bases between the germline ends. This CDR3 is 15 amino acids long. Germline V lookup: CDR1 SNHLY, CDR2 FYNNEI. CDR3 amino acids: CASSEGNVAPGEQYF. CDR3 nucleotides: TGTGCCAGCAGTGAAGGAAACGTGGCCCCGGGCGAGCAGTACTTC.

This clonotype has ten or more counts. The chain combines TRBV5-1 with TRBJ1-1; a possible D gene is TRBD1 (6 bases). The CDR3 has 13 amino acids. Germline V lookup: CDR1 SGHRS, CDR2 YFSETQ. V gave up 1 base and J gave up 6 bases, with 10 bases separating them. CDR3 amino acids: CASSLSGAPEAFF. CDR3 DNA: TGCGCCAGCAGCTTGTCGGGGGCCCCTGAAGCTTTCTTT. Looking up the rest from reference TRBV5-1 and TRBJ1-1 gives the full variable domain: KAGVTQTPRYLIKTRGQQVTLSCSPISGHRSVSWYQQTPGQGLQFLFEYFSETQRNKGNFPGRFSGRQFSNSRSEMNVSTLELGDSALYLCASSLSGAPEAFFGQGTRLTVV.

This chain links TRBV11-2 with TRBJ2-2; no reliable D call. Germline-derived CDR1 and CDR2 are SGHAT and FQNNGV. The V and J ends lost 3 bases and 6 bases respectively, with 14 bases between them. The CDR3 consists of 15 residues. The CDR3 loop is CASSFGHRTAGELFF. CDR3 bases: TGTGCCAGCAGCTTTGGTCACCGCACGGCCGGGGAGCTGTTTTTT.

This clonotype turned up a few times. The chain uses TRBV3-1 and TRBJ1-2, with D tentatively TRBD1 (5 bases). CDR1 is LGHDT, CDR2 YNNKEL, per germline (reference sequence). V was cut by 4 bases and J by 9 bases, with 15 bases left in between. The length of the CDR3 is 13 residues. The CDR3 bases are TGTGCCAGCAGCCCTGACAGCCTTTTTAGCTACACCTTC. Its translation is CASSPDSLFSYTF.

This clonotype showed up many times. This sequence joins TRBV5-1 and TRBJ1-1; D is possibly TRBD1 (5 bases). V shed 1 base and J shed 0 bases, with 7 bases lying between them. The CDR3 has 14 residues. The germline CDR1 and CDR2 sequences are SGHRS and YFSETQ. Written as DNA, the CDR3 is TGCGCCAGCAGCTTGACGGGGGTGAACACTGAAGCTTTCTTT. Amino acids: CASSLTGVNTEAFF.

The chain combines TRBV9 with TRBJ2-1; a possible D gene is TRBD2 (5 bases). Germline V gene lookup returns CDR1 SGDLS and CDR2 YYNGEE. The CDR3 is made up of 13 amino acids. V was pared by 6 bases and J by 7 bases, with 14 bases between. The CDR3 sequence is CASTLWEPNEQFF. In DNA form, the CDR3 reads TGTGCCAGCACCCTGTGGGAGCCGAATGAGCAGTTCTTC.

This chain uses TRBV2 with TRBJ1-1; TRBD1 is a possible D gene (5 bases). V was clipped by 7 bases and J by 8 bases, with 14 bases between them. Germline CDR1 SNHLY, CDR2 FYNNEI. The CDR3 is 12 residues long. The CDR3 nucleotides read TGTGCCAGCAAAAGGGGTCCGACAGAAGCTTTCTTT. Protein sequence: CASKRGPTEAFF.

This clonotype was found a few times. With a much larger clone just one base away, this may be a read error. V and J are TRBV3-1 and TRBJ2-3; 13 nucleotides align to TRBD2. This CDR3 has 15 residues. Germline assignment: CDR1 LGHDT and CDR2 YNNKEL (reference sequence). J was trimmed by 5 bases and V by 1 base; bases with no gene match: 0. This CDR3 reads CASSQGLAGGDTQYF. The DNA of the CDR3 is TGTGCCAGCAGCCAAGGACTAGCGGGGGGAGATACGCAGTATTTT.

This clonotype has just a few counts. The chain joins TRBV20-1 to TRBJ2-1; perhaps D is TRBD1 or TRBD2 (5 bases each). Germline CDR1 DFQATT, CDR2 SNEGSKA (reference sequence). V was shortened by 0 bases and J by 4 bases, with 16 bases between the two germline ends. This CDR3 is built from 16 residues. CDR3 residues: CSARDRGGSLYNEQFF. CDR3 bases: TGCAGTGCTAGAGATAGGGGCGGGTCACTTTACAATGAGCAGTTCTTC.

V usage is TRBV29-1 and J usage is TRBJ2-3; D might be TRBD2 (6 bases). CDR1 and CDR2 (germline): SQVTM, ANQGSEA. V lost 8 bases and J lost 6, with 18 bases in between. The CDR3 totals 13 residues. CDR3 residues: CSSLGGAGDTQYF. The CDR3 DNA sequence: TGCAGCTCACTGGGCGGGGCGGGGGATACGCAGTATTTT.

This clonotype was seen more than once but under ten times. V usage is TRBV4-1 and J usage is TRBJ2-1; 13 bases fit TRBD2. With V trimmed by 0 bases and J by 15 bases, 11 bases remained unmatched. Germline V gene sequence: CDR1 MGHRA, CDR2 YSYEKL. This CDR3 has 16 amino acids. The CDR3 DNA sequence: TGCGCCAGCAGCCAAGATGTAACACTAGCGGGGGGGATAACGTTCTTC. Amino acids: CASSQDVTLAGGITFF.

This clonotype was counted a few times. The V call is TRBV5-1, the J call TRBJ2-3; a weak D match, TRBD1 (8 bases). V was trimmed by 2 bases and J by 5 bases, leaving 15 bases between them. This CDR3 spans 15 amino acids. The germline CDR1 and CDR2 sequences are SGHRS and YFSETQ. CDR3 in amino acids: CASSFGQGGGDTQYF. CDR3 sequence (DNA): TGCGCCAGCAGCTTCGGACAGGGCGGGGGAGATACGCAGTATTTT.

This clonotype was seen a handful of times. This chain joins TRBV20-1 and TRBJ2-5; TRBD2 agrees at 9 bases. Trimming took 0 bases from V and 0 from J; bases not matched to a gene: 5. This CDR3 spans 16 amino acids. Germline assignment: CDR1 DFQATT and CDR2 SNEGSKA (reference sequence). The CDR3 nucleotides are TGCAGTGCTAGAGATGGCGGGGGGGTGTACCAAGAGACCCAGTACTTC. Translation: CSARDGGGVYQETQYF.

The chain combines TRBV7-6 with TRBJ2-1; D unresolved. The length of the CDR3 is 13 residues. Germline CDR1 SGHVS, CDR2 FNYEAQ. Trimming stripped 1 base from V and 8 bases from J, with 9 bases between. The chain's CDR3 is CASSLEVVYEQFF. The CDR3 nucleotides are TGTGCCAGCAGCTTAGAGGTAGTGTATGAGCAGTTCTTC.

The CDR3 is CATSISSGGVNTEAFF. CDR3 coding DNA: TGTGCCACCAGCATCTCCTCAGGGGGGGTGAACACTGAAGCTTTCTTT. The chain combines TRBV15 with TRBJ1-1; 7 bases align to TRBD1. Germline lookup yields CDR1 LNHNV and CDR2 YYDKDF (reference sequence). The CDR3 spans 16 residues. Germline trimming cut 4 bases from V and 0 bases from J; bases unmatched to any gene: 8.

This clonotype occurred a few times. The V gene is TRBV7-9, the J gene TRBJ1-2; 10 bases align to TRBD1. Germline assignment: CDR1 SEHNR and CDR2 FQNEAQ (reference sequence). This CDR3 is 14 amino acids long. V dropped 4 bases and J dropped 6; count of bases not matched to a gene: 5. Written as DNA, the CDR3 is TGTGCCAGCAGCTCCCCCGGGACAGGGGATGGCTACACCTTC. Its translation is CASSSPGTGDGYTF. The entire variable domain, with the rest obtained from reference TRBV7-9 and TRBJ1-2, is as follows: DTGVSQNPRHKITKRGQNVTFRCDPISEHNRLYWYRQTLGQGPEFLTYFQNEAQLEKSRLLSDRFSAERPKGSFSTLEIQRTEQGDSAMYLCASSSPGTGDGYTFGSGTRLTVV.

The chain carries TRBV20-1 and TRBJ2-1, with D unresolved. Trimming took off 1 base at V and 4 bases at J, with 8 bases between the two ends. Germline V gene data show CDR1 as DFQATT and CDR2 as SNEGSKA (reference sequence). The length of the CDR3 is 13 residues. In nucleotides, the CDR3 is TGCAGTGCTAGAGTCCTAGGGTACAATGAGCAGTTCTTC. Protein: CSARVLGYNEQFF.

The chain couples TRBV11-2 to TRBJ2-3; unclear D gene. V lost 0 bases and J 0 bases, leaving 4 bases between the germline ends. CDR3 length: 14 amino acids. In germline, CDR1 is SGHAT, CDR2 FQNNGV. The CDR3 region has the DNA TGTGCCAGCAGCTTAGAGCAGAGCACAGATACGCAGTATTTT. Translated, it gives CASSLEQSTDTQYF.

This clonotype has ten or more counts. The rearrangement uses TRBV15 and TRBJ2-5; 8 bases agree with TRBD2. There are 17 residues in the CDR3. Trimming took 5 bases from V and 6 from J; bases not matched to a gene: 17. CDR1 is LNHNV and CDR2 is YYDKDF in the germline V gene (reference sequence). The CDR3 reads CATSLGRTSGVRKTQYF. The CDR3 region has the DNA TGTGCCACCAGCCTCGGGAGAACTAGCGGAGTGAGGAAGACCCAGTACTTC.